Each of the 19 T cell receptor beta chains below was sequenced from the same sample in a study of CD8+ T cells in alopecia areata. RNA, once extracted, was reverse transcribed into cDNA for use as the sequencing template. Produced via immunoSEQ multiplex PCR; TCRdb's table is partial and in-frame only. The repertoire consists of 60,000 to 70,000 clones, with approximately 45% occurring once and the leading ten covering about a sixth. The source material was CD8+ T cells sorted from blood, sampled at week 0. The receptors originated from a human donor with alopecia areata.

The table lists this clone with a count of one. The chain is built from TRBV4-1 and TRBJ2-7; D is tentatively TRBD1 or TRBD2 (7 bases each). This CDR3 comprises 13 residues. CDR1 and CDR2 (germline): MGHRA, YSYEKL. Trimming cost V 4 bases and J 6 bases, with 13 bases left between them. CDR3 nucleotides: TGCGCCAGCAGCCCCGGCAGGGGGGGCGAGCAGTACTTC. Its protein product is CASSPGRGGEQYF.

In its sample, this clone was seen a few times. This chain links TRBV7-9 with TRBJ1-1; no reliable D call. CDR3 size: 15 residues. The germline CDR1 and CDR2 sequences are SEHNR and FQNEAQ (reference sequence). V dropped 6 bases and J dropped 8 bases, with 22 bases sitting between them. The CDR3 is CASRSGGRTSDEAFF. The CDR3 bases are TGTGCCAGCAGGTCCGGAGGACGGACGTCGGACGAAGCTTTCTTT.

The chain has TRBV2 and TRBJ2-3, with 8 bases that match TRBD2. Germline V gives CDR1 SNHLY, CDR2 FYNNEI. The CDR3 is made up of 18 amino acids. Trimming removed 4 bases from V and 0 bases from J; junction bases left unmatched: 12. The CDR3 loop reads CASSVAGHHPTSTDTQYF. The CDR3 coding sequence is TGTGCCAGCAGTGTAGCGGGACATCATCCTACTAGCACAGATACGCAGTATTTT.

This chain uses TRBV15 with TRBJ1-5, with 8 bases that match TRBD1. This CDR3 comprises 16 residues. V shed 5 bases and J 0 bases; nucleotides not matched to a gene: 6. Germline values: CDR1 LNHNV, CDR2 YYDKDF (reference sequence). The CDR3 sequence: CATSQPGQVSNQPQHF. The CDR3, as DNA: TGTGCCACCAGCCAACCGGGACAGGTTAGCAATCAGCCCCAGCATTTT. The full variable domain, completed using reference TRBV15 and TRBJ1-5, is DAMVIQNPRYQVTQFGKPVTLSCSQTLNHNVMYWYQQKSSQAPKLLFHYYDKDFNNEADTPDNFQSRRPNTSFCFLDIRSPGLGDTAMYLCATSQPGQVSNQPQHFGDGTRLSIL.

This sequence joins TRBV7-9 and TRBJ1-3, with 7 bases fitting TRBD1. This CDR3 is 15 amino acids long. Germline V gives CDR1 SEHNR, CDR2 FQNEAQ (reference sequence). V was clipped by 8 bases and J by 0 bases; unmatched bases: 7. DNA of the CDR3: TGTGCCAGCGACAGGGCCTCCTCCTCTGGAAACACCATATATTTT. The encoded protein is CASDRASSSGNTIYF.

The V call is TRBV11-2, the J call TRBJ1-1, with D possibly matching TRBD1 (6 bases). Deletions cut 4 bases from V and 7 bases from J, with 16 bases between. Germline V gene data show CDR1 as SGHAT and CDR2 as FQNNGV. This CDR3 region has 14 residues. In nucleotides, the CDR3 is TGTGCCAGCAGCTCCGGGGCAGGGGCAAGTGAAGCTTTCTTT. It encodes CASSSGAGASEAFF. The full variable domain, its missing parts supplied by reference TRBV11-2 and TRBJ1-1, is EAGVAQSPRYKIIEKRQSVAFWCNPISGHATLYWYQQILGQGPKLLIQFQNNGVVDDSQLPKDRFSAERLKGVDSTLKIQPAKLEDSAVYLCASSSGAGASEAFFGQGTRLTVV.

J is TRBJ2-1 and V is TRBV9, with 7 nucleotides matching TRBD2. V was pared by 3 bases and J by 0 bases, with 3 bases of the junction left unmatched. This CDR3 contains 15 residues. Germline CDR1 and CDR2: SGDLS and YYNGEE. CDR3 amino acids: CASSETSVSYNEQFF. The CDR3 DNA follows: TGTGCCAGCAGCGAAACTAGCGTCTCCTACAATGAGCAGTTCTTC.

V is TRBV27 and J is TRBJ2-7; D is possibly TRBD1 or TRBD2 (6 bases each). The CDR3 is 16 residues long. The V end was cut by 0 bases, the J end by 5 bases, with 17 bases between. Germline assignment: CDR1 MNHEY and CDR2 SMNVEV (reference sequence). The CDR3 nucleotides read TGTGCCAGCAGTTTATCGGCCTGGAGGGGGAATGACGAGCAGTACTTC. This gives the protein CASSLSAWRGNDEQYF.

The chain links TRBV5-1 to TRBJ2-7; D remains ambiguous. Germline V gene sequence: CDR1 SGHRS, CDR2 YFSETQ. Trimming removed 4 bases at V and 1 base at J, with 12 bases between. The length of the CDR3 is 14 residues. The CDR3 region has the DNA TGCGCCAGCAGCCACACGCCAGAGTCCTACGAGCAGTACTTC. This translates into CASSHTPESYEQYF. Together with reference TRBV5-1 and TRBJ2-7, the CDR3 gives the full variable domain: KAGVTQTPRYLIKTRGQQVTLSCSPISGHRSVSWYQQTPGQGLQFLFEYFSETQRNKGNFPGRFSGRQFSNSRSEMNVSTLELGDSALYLCASSHTPESYEQYFGPGTRLTVT.

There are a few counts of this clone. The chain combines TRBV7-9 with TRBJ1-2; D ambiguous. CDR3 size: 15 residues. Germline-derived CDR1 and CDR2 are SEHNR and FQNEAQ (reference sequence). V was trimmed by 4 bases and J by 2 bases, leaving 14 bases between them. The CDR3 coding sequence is TGTGCCAGCAGCTCCCGGACGGAGACGAACTATGGCTACACCTTC. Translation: CASSSRTETNYGYTF. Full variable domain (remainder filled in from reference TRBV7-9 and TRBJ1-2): DTGVSQNPRHKITKRGQNVTFRCDPISEHNRLYWYRQTLGQGPEFLTYFQNEAQLEKSRLLSDRFSAERPKGSFSTLEIQRTEQGDSAMYLCASSSRTETNYGYTFGSGTRLTVV.

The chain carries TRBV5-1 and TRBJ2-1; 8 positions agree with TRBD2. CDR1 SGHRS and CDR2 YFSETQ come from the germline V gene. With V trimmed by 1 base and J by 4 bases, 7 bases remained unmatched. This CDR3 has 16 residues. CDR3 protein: CASSLTSGGTYNEQFF. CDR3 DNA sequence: TGCGCCAGCAGCTTGACTAGCGGAGGGACTTACAATGAGCAGTTCTTC.

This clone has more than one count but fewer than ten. As DNA, the CDR3 is TGTGCCAGCTCTCCGGGGGTTAACGAGCAGTACTTC. Protein sequence: CASSPGVNEQYF. The chain uses TRBV14 and TRBJ2-7; maybe TRBD2 (6 bases). CDR1 and CDR2 from the germline V gene are SGHDN and FVKESK. The CDR3 is made up of 12 amino acids. The ends were cut back, 8 bases at V and 5 bases at J, with 13 bases in the middle.

For the CDR3, the DNA is TGTGCCTGGACCGGACTAGCGGGAGACAATGAGCAGTTCTTC. As protein: CAWTGLAGDNEQFF. V is TRBV30 and J is TRBJ2-1; the match to TRBD2 covers 13 bases. Germline lookup yields CDR1 GTSNPN and CDR2 SVGIG (reference sequence). There are 14 residues in the CDR3. Trimming at V came to 4 bases and at J to 5 bases, leaving 2 bases not matched to a gene.

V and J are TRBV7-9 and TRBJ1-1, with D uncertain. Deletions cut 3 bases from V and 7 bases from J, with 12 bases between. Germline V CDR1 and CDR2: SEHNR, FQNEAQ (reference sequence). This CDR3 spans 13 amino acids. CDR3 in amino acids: CASSLSTGYEAFF. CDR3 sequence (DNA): TGTGCCAGCAGCTTGAGCACCGGTTATGAAGCTTTCTTT.

CDR3 nucleotides: TGTGCCAGCAGTGGCGTGGTTCTTCCCGGGGAGCTGTTTTTT. Amino acid sequence: CASSGVVLPGELFF. J is TRBJ2-2 and V is TRBV2, with D uncertain. V was trimmed by 4 bases and J by 6 bases, leaving 12 bases between them. CDR3 length: 14 residues. Germline V lookup: CDR1 SNHLY, CDR2 FYNNEI.

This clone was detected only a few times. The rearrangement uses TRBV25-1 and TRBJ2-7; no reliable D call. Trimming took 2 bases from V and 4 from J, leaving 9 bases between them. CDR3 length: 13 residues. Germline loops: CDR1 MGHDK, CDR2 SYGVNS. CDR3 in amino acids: CASSEIGLYEQYF. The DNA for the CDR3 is TGTGCCAGCAGTGAAATAGGCTTATACGAGCAGTACTTC.

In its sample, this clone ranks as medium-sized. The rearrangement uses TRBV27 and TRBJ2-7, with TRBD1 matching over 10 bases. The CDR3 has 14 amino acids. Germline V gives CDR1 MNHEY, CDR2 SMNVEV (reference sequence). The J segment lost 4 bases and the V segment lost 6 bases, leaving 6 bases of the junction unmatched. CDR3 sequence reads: CASRPGQGPYEQYF. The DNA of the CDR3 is TGTGCCAGCAGACCGGGACAGGGGCCGTACGAGCAGTACTTC.

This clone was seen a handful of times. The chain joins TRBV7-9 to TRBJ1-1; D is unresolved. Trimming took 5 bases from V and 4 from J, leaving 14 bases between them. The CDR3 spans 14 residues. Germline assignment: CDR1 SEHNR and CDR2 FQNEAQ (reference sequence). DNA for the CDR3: TGTGCCAGCAGCACCAGCGGCACGGGCACTGAAGCTTTCTTT. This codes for CASSTSGTGTEAFF.

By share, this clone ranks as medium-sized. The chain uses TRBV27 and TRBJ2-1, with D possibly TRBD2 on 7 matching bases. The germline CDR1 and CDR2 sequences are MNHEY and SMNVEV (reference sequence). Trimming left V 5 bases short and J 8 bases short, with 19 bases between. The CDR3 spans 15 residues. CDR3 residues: CASSLLGGGVHEQFF. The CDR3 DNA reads TGTGCCAGCAGTCTCCTAGGGGGAGGGGTCCATGAGCAGTTCTTC.